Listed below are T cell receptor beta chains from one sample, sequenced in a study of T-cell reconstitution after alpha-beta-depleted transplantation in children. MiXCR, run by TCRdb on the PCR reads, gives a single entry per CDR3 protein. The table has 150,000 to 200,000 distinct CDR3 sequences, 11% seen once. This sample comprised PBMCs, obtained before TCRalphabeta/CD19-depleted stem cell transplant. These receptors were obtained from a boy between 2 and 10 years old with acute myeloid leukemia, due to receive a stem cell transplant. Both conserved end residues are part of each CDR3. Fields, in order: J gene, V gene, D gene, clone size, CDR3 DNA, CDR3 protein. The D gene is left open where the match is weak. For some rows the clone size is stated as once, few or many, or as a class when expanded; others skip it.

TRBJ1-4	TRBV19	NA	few	TGTGCCAGTAGTATAGGAGGTTCGGCAACTAATGAAAAACTGTTTTTT	CASSIGGSATNEKLFF
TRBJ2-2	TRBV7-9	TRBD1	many	TGTGCCAGCAGCCGAAGGACAGGGGGTTACACCGGGGAGCTGTTTTTT	CASSRRTGGYTGELFF
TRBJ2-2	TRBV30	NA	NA	TGTGCCTGGAGTAAGGGAAGCGGGTTCACCGGGGAGCTGTTTTTT	CAWSKGSGFTGELFF
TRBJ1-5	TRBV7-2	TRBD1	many	TGTGCCAGCAGCTTAGGTGGGACAGGCCATCAGCCCCAGCATTTT	CASSLGGTGHQPQHF
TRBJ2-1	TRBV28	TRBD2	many	TGTGCCAGCAGTCAGGAGGGTAGCGGGAGTGTCTACAATGAGCAGTTCTTC	CASSQEGSGSVYNEQFF
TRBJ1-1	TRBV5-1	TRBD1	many	TGCGCCAGCTTGGGACAGGGGAACACTGAAGCTTTCTTT	CASLGQGNTEAFF
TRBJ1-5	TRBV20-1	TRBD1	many	TGCAGTGCCTACGACAGGGGAGACAATCAGCCCCAGCATTTT	CSAYDRGDNQPQHF
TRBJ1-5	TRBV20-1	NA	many	TGCAGTGCCCGGCCAGGGGGCAATCAGCCCCAGCATTTT	CSARPGGNQPQHF
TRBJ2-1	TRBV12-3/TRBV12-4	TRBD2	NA	TGTGCCAGCAGTTCAAAGGGCCCTTCTAGCGGGAGAGTTGGAAATGAGCAGTTCTTC	CASSSKGPSSGRVGNEQFF
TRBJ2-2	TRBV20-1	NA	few	TGCTGTGCTAGATCGTGGTTATCGGGGAACACCGGGGAGCTGTTTTTT	CCARSWLSGNTGELFF
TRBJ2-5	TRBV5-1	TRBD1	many	TGCGCCAGCAGCTTGGGTGGGACAGCGATGTCAGTTGAGACCCAGTACTTC	CASSLGGTAMSVETQYF
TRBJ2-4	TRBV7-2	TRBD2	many	TGTGCCAGCAGCTTAGTGCATAGCGGGGGGTTACGGCTTCAGTACTTC	CASSLVHSGGLRLQYF
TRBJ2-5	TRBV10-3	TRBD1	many	TGTGCCATCAGTGAAATACCTGGGACAGCTTACCTACAAGAGACCCAGTACTTC	CAISEIPGTAYLQETQYF
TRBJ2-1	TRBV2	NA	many	TGTGCCAGCAGTGACGGGGGGCTAGCCTACAATGAGCAGTTCTTC	CASSDGGLAYNEQFF
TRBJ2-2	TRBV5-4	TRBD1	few	TGTGCCAGCAGCTACGGACAGGACGCGAACACCGGGGAGCTGTTTTTT	CASSYGQDANTGELFF
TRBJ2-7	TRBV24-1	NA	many	TGTGCCACCAGTGATTCCCGGGACACCTCCTACGAGCAGTACTTC	CATSDSRDTSYEQYF
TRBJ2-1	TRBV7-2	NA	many	TGTGCCAGCAGCCTCTGGGGCGGTGAGCAGTTCTTC	CASSLWGGEQFF
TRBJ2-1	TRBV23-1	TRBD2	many	TGCGCCAGCAGTCAATCGGGAGGGTTAGCTGAGACCTCCTACAATGAGCAGTTCTTC	CASSQSGGLAETSYNEQFF
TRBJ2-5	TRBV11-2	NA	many	TGTGCCAGCAGCCCGTTGGTCGAGACCCAGTACTTC	CASSPLVETQYF
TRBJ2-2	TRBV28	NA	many	TGTGCCAGCTCACCAAGGGAGCTGTTTTTT	CASSPRELFF
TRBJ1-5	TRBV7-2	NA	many	TGTGCCAGCAGCACCAACAGGGCCAATCAGCCCCAGCATTTT	CASSTNRANQPQHF
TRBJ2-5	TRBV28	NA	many	TGTGCCAGCAGGTTCCAAGAGACCCAGTACTTC	CASRFQETQYF
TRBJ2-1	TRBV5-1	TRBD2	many	TGCGCCAGCACTCTTGGCTCATTTAGCGGGAGGAACAATGAGCAGTTCTTC	CASTLGSFSGRNNEQFF
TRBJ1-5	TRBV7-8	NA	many	TGTGCCAGCAGCTTAGCGTCTACCCCGGAGGGAGGTCAGCCCCAGCATTTT	CASSLASTPEGGQPQHF
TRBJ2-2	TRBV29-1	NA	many	TGCAGCGTTAACATGTTGGGGGCAAGCGGGGAGCTGTTTTTT	CSVNMLGASGELFF
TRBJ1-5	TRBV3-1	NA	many	TGTGCCAGCAGCCTCCAAGATCAGCCCCAGCATTTT	CASSLQDQPQHF
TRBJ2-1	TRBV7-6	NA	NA	TGTGCCAGCAGCTTAGAAGGCCCCGGGGGTGAGCAGTTCTTC	CASSLEGPGGEQFF
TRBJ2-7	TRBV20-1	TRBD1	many	TGCAGTGCTAGACCTCTTGGGGGACAGGGGTGGGGCGAGCAGTACTTC	CSARPLGGQGWGEQYF
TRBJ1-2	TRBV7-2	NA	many	TGTGCCAGCAGCTTCGAAGCTCAAGGGGGGTACTCTGGCTACACCTTC	CASSFEAQGGYSGYTF
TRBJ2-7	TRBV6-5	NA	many	TGTGCCAGCAGTTGGCGGACAGCCCTCTACGAGCAGTACTTC	CASSWRTALYEQYF